The clone carrying this T cell receptor (beta chain) occurred many times. Antigen specificity is unknown. Germline lookup yields CDR1 SGHVS and CDR2 FQNEAQ. The CDR3 runs 15 residues. V shed 3 bases and J shed 1 base, with 10 bases lying between them. This entry belongs to a study of T cell repertoires in cytomegalovirus infection. TCRdb reprocessed the reads via MiXCR and lists one record per CDR3 protein. In the table there are approximately 280,000 distinct CDR3 sequences, approximately 22% of which are singletons. The source material was cultured PBMCs, sampled from culture after CMV antigen stimulation. V is TRBV7-8 and J is TRBJ2-4; TRBD2 might be the D (6 bases). The TCR originated in a human donor in good health (CMV status not recorded). Some clones in this sample may be carry-over from other donors' samples. The CDR3 here is CASSLGGWAKNIQYF. In DNA form, the CDR3 reads TGTGCCAGCAGCTTGGGGGGTTGGGCCAAAAACATTCAGTACTTC.